Reported below is one T cell receptor beta chain. The specificity of this receptor is unknown. No qualities accompany the bases; no much larger clone lies one base away. Healthy HIV-negative adults with no recently reported acute infections or vaccinations were included as donors. Every donor was a Caucasian adult residing in Nashville, Tennessee, USA. CD4+ T cells were enriched by magnetic negative selection; naive cells were then positively selected on CD45RA, and the negative fraction formed the memory subset. Blood was obtained by leukapheresis, after which PBMCs were separated by Ficoll-Histopaque density gradient centrifugation and cryopreserved in liquid nitrogen vapor phase. Purity and quantity of every magnetically sorted T cell population were checked by analytical flow cytometry. Each sorted fraction had its genomic DNA isolated and then quantified by UV absorbance on a Nanodrop 2000c.

Using the deep immunoSEQ assay, TCR CDR3 regions were amplified from genomic DNA by multiplex PCR. Extracted genomic DNA from each cell subset was distributed evenly across all wells of several immunoSEQ 96-well plates, and each plate was treated as a replicate. For sorted subsets, roughly 200 ng genomic DNA, equal to tens of thousands of T cell genomes, was loaded into each replicate PCR. Purified libraries were quantified with a Qubit 3.0 fluorometer, sized on a Bioanalyzer 2100, and re-quantified with the KAPA Library Quantification kit. Every immunoSEQ 96-well plate was sequenced on a dedicated single-read 150-cycle Illumina NextSeq 550 flow cell. For the original study's pipeline: The immunoSEQ output contained only junctional sequences without quality scores, so filtering could not match that applied to full-length reads. Sequences were annotated with PyIR, a Python wrapper for IgBLAST v1.9, and V/J genes and CDR3 were assigned using IMGT germline references. Reads were filtered out if the reads had weak V/J assignments (E-value above 1e-6), no CDR3, stop codons, out-of-frame junctions, or ambiguous translated residues. A V3J clonotype was defined by an identical inferred V gene, J gene, and CDR3 amino acid sequence. Percentage overlap between repertoires was calculated by dividing the number of shared unique clonotypes by the size of the smaller repertoire. Three approaches were used to assess repertoire richness: RTK rarefaction, the Chao1 estimator, and Recon v2.1 estimates of unobserved clonotypes. Generation probabilities were computed with OLGA for all TCRbeta clonotypes obtained by the gDNA method from four donors. The immuneACCESS repertoire file appears here via TCRdb, limited to in-frame rearrangements. These files lack a portion of the clones; in checked studies, under half of the deficit traces to unresolved V genes, and the cause of the others is not known. The V and J calls and clone size come from that table; D and trimming were worked out from the DNA. The sample table records under 1,100,000 clones; more than 65% of these occur just once. The ten top clones hold about 1.5% of the sample.

Relative to germline, V is 5 bases shorter and J is 3 bases shorter, with 20 bases between their ends. From cysteine to phenylalanine, the CDR3 is 16 amino acids long. The kept DNA is CDR3 alone, 48 bases in frame from the first base. As encoded in the germline V gene, CDR1 is SGHTA while CDR2 is FQGNSA. The sample originates from a study of shared clonotypes between healthy human individuals (dated by TCRdb to the early 2020s). Background on the whole study: A couple of women and three men aged 18 to 49 years were included in the cohort. Different laboratories and diverse techniques were used to prepare libraries and sequence TCR repertoires, to increase sequencing depth and limit assay-specific biases. For each donor, CD4 naive and CD4 memory were each run on three plates, CD8 naive on two plates, and CD8 memory on one plate. Per donor, leukapheresis produced somewhere between about 0.8 and 9 billion PBMCs. Blood TCR repertoires of a handful of healthy adults were deeply sequenced to estimate repertoire size and the extent of clonotype sharing between individuals. The investigation overall reported the following: Compared with non-shared clonotypes, the clonotypes found in all four sorted-subset donors had higher generation probabilities. Because the study included a small number of donors, the genetic and exposure-history diversity represented was limited. Sampling was restricted to blood, and TCR repertoires in tissue are likely to differ from TCR repertoires in blood. Sharing across several donors was observed for 5% to 6.5% of naive CD4, over 3% of naive CD8, 2% to 2.5% of memory CD4, and about 0.4% of memory CD8 clonotypes. Pairwise subsampling led to the expectation that sequencing depth would affect the degree of clonotype sharing among donors. Estimated clonotype richness was generally larger for naive than for memory subsets. Rarefaction of sorted-subset datasets indicated incomplete sequencing despite the large sequencing depth.

This receptor was identified in a man between 18 and 29 years old in good health. This sequence uses TRBV7-2 and TRBJ2-7; no D segment can be confidently identified. Sequencing input: memory CD4+ T cells sorted from blood. This specimen's cell subset or site label, interpreted: CD45RA-negative fraction. The sequenced DNA is TGTGCCAGCAGCCCCGACCGATCGAACGCCCTCTACGAGCAGTACTTC. Its amino acids are CASSPDRSNALYEQYF.